This T cell receptor (beta chain) was recorded in a study of regulatory T cells in long-lasting Graves disease. Looking at the study overall: Graves' patients (newly diagnosed) had been on antithyroid drugs under 3 months.

As for time point: newly diagnosed GD, antithyroid drugs for less than 3 months. From PBMCs, RNA was extracted and then used to make the TCR library. The CDR3 length is 16 residues. V shed 0 bases, J shed 2 bases, and the junction held 5 bases outside the gene matches. CDR1 and CDR2 (germline): SGHRS, YFSETQ. For TCR beta, libraries came from iRepertoire HTBI primers and Arm-PCR of CDR3 regions. A single record per CDR3 protein comes from TCRdb applying MiXCR to the multiplex PCR reads. The repertoire holds approximately 350,000 distinct CDR3 sequences, with roughly a sixth as singletons. The same data also went into a second study, on T cells in Graves' hyperthyroidism and ophthalmopathy. That work adds: Most expanded thyroid clonotypes above 0.001 also appeared in blood.

The genes are TRBV5-1 and TRBJ2-4, with 7 bases identical to TRBD1. The source of this sequence is a middle-aged man with Graves disease. This sample comprised peripheral blood mononuclear cells (PBMCs), obtained at new diagnosis, from a patient treated with antithyroid drugs. This chain's CDR3 is CASSLAPGQPKNIQYF. The CDR3 nucleotides read TGCGCCAGCAGCTTGGCCCCGGGACAGCCCAAAAACATTCAGTACTTC.